This T cell receptor beta chain was obtained from a study of T cell repertoires in cytomegalovirus infection. At the level of the study: An indication of both CMV infection and matching HLA type came from public TCR beta signatures.

From the reads, TCRdb called clonotypes with MiXCR, one entry per CDR3 protein. Of 450,000 to 550,000 distinct CDR3 sequences listed, more than 15% are singletons. The table lists this clonotype with many counts. The antigen is undetermined. Whole-study findings and limits: There were HLA-C-restricted CMV-specific TCR beta clonotypes dominating the ex vivo response. Cumulative frequency (of public TCR beta family members) identified carriers of CMV plus the relevant HLA.

This TCR came from a human donor in good health (CMV status not recorded). Some clones in this sample may be carry-over from other donors' samples. Specimen: CD8+ T cells from PBMCs.

DNA of the CDR3: TGTGCCAGCAGCCCAGGACAGGGGATCACCGGGGAGCTGTTTTTT. This codes for CASSPGQGITGELFF. The rearrangement links TRBV7-3 to TRBJ2-2, with 9 positions matching TRBD1. The CDR3 extends over 15 amino acids. V trimming: 5 bases; J trimming: 4 bases; junction bases outside the gene matches: 5. Germline values: CDR1 SGHTA, CDR2 FQGTGA.